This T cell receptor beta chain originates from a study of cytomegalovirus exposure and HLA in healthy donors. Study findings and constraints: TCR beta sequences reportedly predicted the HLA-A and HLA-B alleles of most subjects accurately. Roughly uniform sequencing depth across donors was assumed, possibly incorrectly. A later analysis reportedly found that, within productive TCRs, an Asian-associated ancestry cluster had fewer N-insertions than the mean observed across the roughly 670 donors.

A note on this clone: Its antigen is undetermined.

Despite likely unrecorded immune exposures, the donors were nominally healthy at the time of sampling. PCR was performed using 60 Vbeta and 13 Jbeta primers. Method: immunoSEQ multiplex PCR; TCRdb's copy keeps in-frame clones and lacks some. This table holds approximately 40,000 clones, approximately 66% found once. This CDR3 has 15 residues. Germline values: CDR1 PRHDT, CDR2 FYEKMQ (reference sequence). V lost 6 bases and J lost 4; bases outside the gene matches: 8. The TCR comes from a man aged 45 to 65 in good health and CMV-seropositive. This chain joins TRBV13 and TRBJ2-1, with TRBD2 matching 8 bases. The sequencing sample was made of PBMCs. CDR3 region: CASRRGGGTYNEQFF. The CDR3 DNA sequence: TGTGCCAGCAGACGGGGGGGCGGTACTTACAATGAGCAGTTCTTC.